These T cell receptor beta chains were read from a single sample in a study of metastatic and nonmetastatic thyroid tumors. TCRdb re-analyzed the PCR reads using MiXCR. Counted here are under 35,000 clones, 24% occurring once; the ten biggest clones make up more than 12%. Sequences were obtained from blood. These receptors all stem from a female donor with papillary thyroid cancer or a benign thyroid nodule (not recorded which). Some clones in this sample may be carry-over from other donors' samples. Each CDR3 is given with its conserved first and last residue. D genes are given only for firm matches. Not all rows give a size; the values are once, few, many and, for expanded clones, a class.

CDR3nt: TGTGCCAGCAGCCCGAGCCCGTACACAGATACGCAGTATTTT
CDR3aa: CASSPSPYTDTQYF
d_gene: .
v_gene: TRBV5-8
j_gene: TRBJ2-3
abundance: many

CDR3nt: TGTGCCACCAGCAGGAGCGGGGCGGGCTATGGCTACACCTTC
CDR3aa: CATSRSGAGYGYTF
d_gene: .
v_gene: TRBV15
j_gene: TRBJ1-2
abundance: many

CDR3nt: TGTGAAAGCAGAGCCTACGAGCAGTACTTC
CDR3aa: CESRAYEQYF
d_gene: .
v_gene: TRBV2
j_gene: TRBJ2-7
abundance: few

CDR3nt: TGTGCCAGCAGTCAAAGACAGGGGGCGAATTCACCCCTCCACTTT
CDR3aa: CASSQRQGANSPLHF
d_gene: TRBD1
v_gene: TRBV12-3/TRBV12-4
j_gene: TRBJ1-6
abundance: medium-sized

CDR3nt: TGTGCCAGCAGGCCTAGTGGTAGTGCCTACGAGCAGTACTTC
CDR3aa: CASRPSGSAYEQYF
d_gene: .
v_gene: TRBV6-1
j_gene: TRBJ2-7
abundance: .

CDR3nt: TGCAGTGCTAGAGAGATAGGACAGGGGGCCTTTGGCTACACCTTC
CDR3aa: CSAREIGQGAFGYTF
d_gene: TRBD1
v_gene: TRBV20-1
j_gene: TRBJ1-2
abundance: .

CDR3nt: TGTGCCAGCAGTTACCGACAACCACGTTACACAGATACGCAGTATTTT
CDR3aa: CASSYRQPRYTDTQYF
d_gene: .
v_gene: TRBV6-5
j_gene: TRBJ2-3
abundance: many

CDR3nt: TGTGCCAGCAGTTACTACTCATCCGGCGGAGGTGGCTACACCTTC
CDR3aa: CASSYYSSGGGGYTF
d_gene: .
v_gene: TRBV28
j_gene: TRBJ1-2
abundance: few

CDR3nt: TGCAGTGCTAGTCCTTTGGGACTAGGGGAGGAGACCCAGTACTTC
CDR3aa: CSASPLGLGEETQYF
d_gene: TRBD2
v_gene: TRBV20-1
j_gene: TRBJ2-5
abundance: few

CDR3nt: TGTGCCAGCAGTGAAGGGGCAGGGGGAAACGAGCAGTACTTC
CDR3aa: CASSEGAGGNEQYF
d_gene: TRBD1
v_gene: TRBV6-1
j_gene: TRBJ2-7
abundance: medium-sized

CDR3nt: TGTGCCAGCAGCGTAGCCCCGGGCGAGACCCAGTACTTC
CDR3aa: CASSVAPGETQYF
d_gene: .
v_gene: TRBV9
j_gene: TRBJ2-5
abundance: many